This T cell receptor (beta chain) was retrieved from a study of blood T cell repertoires in COVID-19. Study in general: Samples taken during acute and convalescent COVID-19 were collected in the United States, Italy and Spain. PBMCs, B-cell-depleted T cells, or T cells provided the cDNA or gDNA that made up the material.

Sequenced by immunoSEQ multiplex PCR; TCRdb stores in-frame clones only, minus some. The sample includes some 210,000 clones, around four fifths of them seen just once. The origin of this receptor is a man aged 45-65 years with active or convalescent COVID-19. The sequencing sample was made of peripheral blood.

The CDR3 sequence is CASSFSVTQYF. For the CDR3, the DNA is TGTGCCAGCAGCTTTTCAGTTACGCAGTATTTT. This chain joins TRBV5-6 and TRBJ2-3; the D is unclear. Germline V lookup: CDR1 SGHDT, CDR2 YYEEEE. The germline V and J ends were trimmed by 2 bases and 8 bases, with 6 bases remaining between them. This CDR3 is built from 11 residues.